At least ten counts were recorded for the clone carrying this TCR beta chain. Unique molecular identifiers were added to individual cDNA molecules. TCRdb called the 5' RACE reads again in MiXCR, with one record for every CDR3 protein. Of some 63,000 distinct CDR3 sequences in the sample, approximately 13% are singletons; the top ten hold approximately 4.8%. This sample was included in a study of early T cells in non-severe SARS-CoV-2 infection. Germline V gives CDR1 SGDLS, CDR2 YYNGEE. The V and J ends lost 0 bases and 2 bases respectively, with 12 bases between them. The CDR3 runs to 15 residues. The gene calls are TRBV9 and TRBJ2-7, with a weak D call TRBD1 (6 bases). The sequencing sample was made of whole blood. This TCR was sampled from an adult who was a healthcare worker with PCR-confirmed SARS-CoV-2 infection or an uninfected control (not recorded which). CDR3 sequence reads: CASSVGGTPTYEQYF. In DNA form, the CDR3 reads TGTGCCAGCAGCGTAGGAGGGACACCGACCTACGAGCAGTACTTC.